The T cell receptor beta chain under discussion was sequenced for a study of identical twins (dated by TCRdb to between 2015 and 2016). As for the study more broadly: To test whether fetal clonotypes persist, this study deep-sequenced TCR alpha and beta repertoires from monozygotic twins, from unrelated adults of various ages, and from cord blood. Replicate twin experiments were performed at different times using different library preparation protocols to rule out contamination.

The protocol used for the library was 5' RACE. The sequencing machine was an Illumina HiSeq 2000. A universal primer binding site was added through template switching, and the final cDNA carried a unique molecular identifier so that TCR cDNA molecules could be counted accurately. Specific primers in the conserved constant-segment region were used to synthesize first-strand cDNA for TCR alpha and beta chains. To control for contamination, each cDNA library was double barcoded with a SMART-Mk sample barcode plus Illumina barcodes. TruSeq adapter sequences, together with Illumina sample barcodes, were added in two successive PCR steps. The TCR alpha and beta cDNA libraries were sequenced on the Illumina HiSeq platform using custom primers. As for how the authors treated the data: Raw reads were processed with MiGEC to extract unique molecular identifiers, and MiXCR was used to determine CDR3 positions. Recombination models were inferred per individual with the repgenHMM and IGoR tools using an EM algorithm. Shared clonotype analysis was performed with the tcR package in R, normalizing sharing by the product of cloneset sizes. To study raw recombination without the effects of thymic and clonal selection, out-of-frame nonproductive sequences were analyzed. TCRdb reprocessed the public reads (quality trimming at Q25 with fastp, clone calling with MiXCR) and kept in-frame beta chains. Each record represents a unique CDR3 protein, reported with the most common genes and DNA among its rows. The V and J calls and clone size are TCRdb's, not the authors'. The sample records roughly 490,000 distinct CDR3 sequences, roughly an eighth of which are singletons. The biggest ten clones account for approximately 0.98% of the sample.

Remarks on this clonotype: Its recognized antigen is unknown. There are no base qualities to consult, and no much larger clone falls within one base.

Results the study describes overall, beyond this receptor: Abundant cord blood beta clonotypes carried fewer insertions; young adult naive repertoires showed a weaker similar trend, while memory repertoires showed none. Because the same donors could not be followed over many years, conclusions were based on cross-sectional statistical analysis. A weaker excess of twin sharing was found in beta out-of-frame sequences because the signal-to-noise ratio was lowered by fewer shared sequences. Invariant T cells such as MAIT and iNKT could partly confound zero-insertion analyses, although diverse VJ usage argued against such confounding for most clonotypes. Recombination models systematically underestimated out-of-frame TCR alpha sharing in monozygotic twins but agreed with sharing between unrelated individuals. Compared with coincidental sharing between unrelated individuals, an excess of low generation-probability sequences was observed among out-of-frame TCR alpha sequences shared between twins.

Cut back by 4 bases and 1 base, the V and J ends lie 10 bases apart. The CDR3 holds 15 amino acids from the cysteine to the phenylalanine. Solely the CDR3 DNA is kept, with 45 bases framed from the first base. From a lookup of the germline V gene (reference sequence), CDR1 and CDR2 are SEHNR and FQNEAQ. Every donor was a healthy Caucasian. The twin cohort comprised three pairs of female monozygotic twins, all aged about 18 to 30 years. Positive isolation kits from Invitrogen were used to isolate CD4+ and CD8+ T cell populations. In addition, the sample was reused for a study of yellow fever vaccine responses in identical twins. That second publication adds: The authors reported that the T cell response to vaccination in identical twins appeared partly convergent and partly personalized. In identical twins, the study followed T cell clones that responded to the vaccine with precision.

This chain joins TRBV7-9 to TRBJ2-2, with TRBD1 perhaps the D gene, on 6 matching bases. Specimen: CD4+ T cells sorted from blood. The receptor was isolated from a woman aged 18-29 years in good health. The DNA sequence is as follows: TGTGCCAGCAGCTCACAGGGCCTGAACACCGGGGAGCTGTTTTTT. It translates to CASSSQGLNTGELFF.